The 32 T cell receptor beta chains below were found in one sample sequenced in a study of T cells after posttransplantation cyclophosphamide. The protocol was immunoSEQ multiplex PCR, while the TCRdb copy is restricted to in-frame clones and leaves out a portion. The sample is made up of about 39,000 clones, none counted only once. The source material was PBMCs. These receptors originate from a woman aged 45 to 65 in good health and a related stem cell transplant donor.

In this sample, this clone turned up many times. The chain carries TRBV4-1 and TRBJ1-5; possibly TRBD1 for D (5 bases). V lost 2 bases and J lost 5, with 22 bases in between. CDR1 is MGHRA, CDR2 YSYEKL, per germline. The CDR3 is 18 residues long. CDR3: CASSQTPLGGGSHQPQHF. CDR3 nucleotides: TGCGCCAGCAGCCAAACCCCTCTCGGGGGGGGTTCGCATCAGCCCCAGCATTTT.

Many counts were recorded for this clone. This chain uses TRBV28 with TRBJ1-3; perhaps TRBD1 as D (5 bases). The CDR3 extends over 14 amino acids. CDR1 and CDR2 (germline): MDHEN, SYDVKM. The V and J ends lost 6 bases and 5 bases respectively, with 14 bases between them. The DNA for the CDR3 is TGTGCCAGCAGATTTCAGGGAGGAAGAAACACCATATATTTT. Its translation: CASRFQGGRNTIYF. Full variable domain (missing parts from reference TRBV28 and TRBJ1-3): DVKVTQSSRYLVKRTGEKVFLECVQDMDHENMFWYRQDPGLGLRLIYFSYDVKMKEKGDIPEGYSVSREKKERFSLILESASTNQTSMYLCASRFQGGRNTIYFGEGSWLTVV.

This clone was observed at least ten times. The V gene is TRBV18, the J gene TRBJ2-5; D might be TRBD1 (6 bases). V lost 6 bases, J lost 2 bases, and 13 bases lay in between. Germline CDR1 reads KGHSH; CDR2 reads LQKENI. There are 14 residues in the CDR3. Here the CDR3 reads CASSPTGGQETQYF. The CDR3 region has the DNA TGTGCCAGCTCCCCGACAGGAGGACAAGAGACCCAGTACTTC.

About this clone itself: A junction boundary mismatches the germline segment, possibly from a read error. This chain uses TRBV5-1 with TRBJ1-1, with D unclear. The CDR3 contains 11 residues. Germline V CDR1 and CDR2: SGHRS, YFSETQ. The CDR3 spells CASSRLTEAFF. In DNA form, the CDR3 reads TGTGCCAGCAGCAGACTCACTGAAGCTTTCTTT.

Only a few counts were recorded for this clone. The rearrangement joins TRBV9 to TRBJ1-1; D not resolved. V lost 4 bases, J lost 1 base, and 8 bases lay in between. Germline V gives CDR1 SGDLS, CDR2 YYNGEE. The CDR3 totals 13 residues. CDR3 sequence (DNA): TGTGCCAGCAGCCTCCAGGCGAACACTGAAGCTTTCTTT. Translation gives CASSLQANTEAFF.

CDR3 sequence: CASSDPGGREQYF. The CDR3 bases are TGTGCCAGCAGTGATCCAGGGGGCCGGGAGCAGTACTTC. V gene TRBV2 combines with J gene TRBJ2-5, with 8 positions matching TRBD1. V shed 3 bases, J shed 11 bases, and the junction held 8 bases outside the gene matches. This CDR3 is 13 amino acids long. Looked up from germline, CDR1 is SNHLY and CDR2 is FYNNEI.

This clone was counted at least ten times. The V call is TRBV30, the J call TRBJ2-3; TRBD1 aligns across 7 bases. The length of the CDR3 is 15 residues. The V gene's germline CDR1 is GTSNPN and CDR2 SVGIG (reference sequence). The V and J ends lost 0 bases and 1 base, in that order; junction bases with no gene match: 4. The CDR3 sequence is CAWSVYRGGTDTQYF. The CDR3 DNA reads as TGTGCCTGGAGTGTCTACAGGGGAGGCACAGATACGCAGTATTTT.

This clone was detected many times. The V and J genes are TRBV2 and TRBJ1-4, with TRBD1 matching 8 bases. This CDR3 is built from 15 residues. The germline gives CDR1 SNHLY, CDR2 FYNNEI. The ends lost 9 bases at V and 1 base at J; junction bases unmatched: 7. CDR3 sequence reads: CASHRTGGTNEKLFF. CDR3 bases: TGTGCCAGTCATCGTACAGGGGGAACTAATGAAAAACTGTTTTTT.

In this sample, this clone turned up many times. V gene TRBV5-1 combines with J gene TRBJ2-4; D uncertain. Trimming stripped 1 base from V and 1 base from J, with 12 bases between. The germline gives CDR1 SGHRS, CDR2 YFSETQ. CDR3 length equals 16 residues. The CDR3 sequence is CASSLNDGSAKNIQYF. CDR3 in DNA: TGCGCCAGCAGCTTGAACGACGGGTCGGCCAAAAACATTCAGTACTTC.

This clone was observed at least ten times. The genes are TRBV27 and TRBJ1-2; D might be TRBD1 (5 bases). Trimming took off 6 bases at V and 7 bases at J, with 18 bases between the two ends. The CDR3 is made up of 14 amino acids. CDR1 and CDR2 from the germline V gene are MNHEY and SMNVEV (reference sequence). The CDR3 DNA reads as TGTGCCAGCAGCCAACGGGGGGATACGGGTGGCTACACCTTC. As protein: CASSQRGDTGGYTF.

This clone was picked up a small number of times. V usage is TRBV7-8 and J usage is TRBJ1-1; 8 nucleotides match TRBD1. The junction had 2 bases not matched to a gene; V was cut back by 1 base and J by 4 bases. Germline V CDR1 and CDR2: SGHVS, FQNEAQ. CDR3 length equals 14 residues. The CDR3 DNA reads as TGTGCCAGCAGCTTAGGACAGGGGAGCACTGAAGCTTTCTTT. Its translation is CASSLGQGSTEAFF.

V usage is TRBV27 and J usage is TRBJ1-5; D possibly corresponds to TRBD1 (5 bases). The CDR3 sequence is 15 residues long. CDR1 is MNHEY and CDR2 is SMNVEV in the germline V gene (reference sequence). V was shortened by 6 bases and J by 2 bases, with 14 bases between the two germline ends. The CDR3 is CASRGRDCCNQPQHF. The CDR3 nucleotides read TGTGCCAGCAGGGGTCGGGACTGTTGCAATCAGCCCCAGCATTTT.

This clone was recorded at least ten times. The chain couples TRBV11-1 to TRBJ2-2; 9 bases align to TRBD1. Unmatched junction bases numbered 6, after V lost 5 bases and J lost 5 bases. The CDR3 has 15 amino acids. Germline CDR1 reads SGHAT; CDR2 reads FQDESV (reference sequence). CDR3 sequence (DNA): TGTGCCAGCAGCACCTCCGGGACAGGGACCGGGGAGCTGTTTTTT. This translates into CASSTSGTGTGELFF.

This clone showed up many times. The V gene is TRBV9, the J gene TRBJ2-1, with 9 nucleotides matching TRBD2. Germline V gene data show CDR1 as SGDLS and CDR2 as YYNGEE. The CDR3 totals 17 residues. V lost 4 bases, J lost 7 bases, and 15 bases stayed unmatched. For the CDR3, the DNA is TGTGCCAGCAGCCCCCTCGTGGCGGGGGGGCCAAATAATGAGCAGTTCTTC. This encodes CASSPLVAGGPNNEQFF.

This clone was counted ten times or more. CDR3 nucleotides: TGTGCCAGCGATGGGGGCCTTCAGTCCTACGAGCAGTACTTC. Translating gives CASDGGLQSYEQYF. The V and J genes are TRBV7-9 and TRBJ2-7, with D possibly being TRBD1 (6 bases). The germline CDR1 and CDR2 sequences are SEHNR and FQNEAQ (reference sequence). The CDR3 has 14 amino acids. Trimming stripped 8 bases from V and 1 base from J, with 15 bases between. Full variable domain (remainder filled in from reference TRBV7-9 and TRBJ2-7): DTGVSQNPRHKITKRGQNVTFRCDPISEHNRLYWYRQTLGQGPEFLTYFQNEAQLEKSRLLSDRFSAERPKGSFSTLEIQRTEQGDSAMYLCASDGGLQSYEQYFGPGTRLTVT.

This clone was counted ten times or more. This chain uses TRBV4-1 with TRBJ1-2, with 8 bases matching TRBD1. V was pared by 4 bases and J by 1 base, with 5 bases of the junction left unmatched. Germline CDR1 is MGHRA and CDR2 is YSYEKL. The CDR3 length is 15 residues. This chain's CDR3 is CASSRLDRDNYGYTF. CDR3 DNA: TGCGCCAGCAGCCGATTGGACAGGGATAACTATGGCTACACCTTC.

This clone has a count of ten or more. The V and J genes are TRBV2 and TRBJ1-5, with unresolved D. Germline CDR1 and CDR2: SNHLY and FYNNEI. Trimming removed 6 bases at V and 1 base at J, with 7 bases between. This CDR3 region has 13 residues. CDR3 DNA: TGTGCCAGCAGGGGCTGGAGCAATCAGCCCCAGCATTTT. Its protein is CASRGWSNQPQHF.

This clone was found many times. The chain employs TRBV7-6 and TRBJ1-4; tentatively, D is TRBD1 (5 bases). Germline V lookup: CDR1 SGHVS, CDR2 FNYEAQ. Trimming left V 4 bases short and J 0 bases short, with 18 bases between. The CDR3 consists of 18 residues. The CDR3 nucleotides are TGTGCCAGCAGCTCCCGGCAGGGAGGGTACTCAACTAATGAAAAACTGTTTTTT. Amino acid sequence: CASSSRQGGYSTNEKLFF.

This clone was picked up many times. Here the CDR3 reads CARSLAGRDSYNEQFF. The CDR3 DNA sequence: TGTGCCAGAAGCTTGGCCGGACGGGACAGCTACAATGAGCAGTTCTTC. V and J are TRBV5-3 and TRBJ2-1; 7 nucleotides line up with TRBD1. TRBV5-3 is classed as an ORF, of uncertain function. With 0 bases clipped from V and 3 bases from J, the junction kept 6 bases outside the gene matches. The CDR3 covers 16 residues.

This clone showed up many times. This rearrangement joins TRBV7-9 to TRBJ1-1; TRBD1 might be the D (5 bases). Germline V gene sequence: CDR1 SEHNR, CDR2 FQNEAQ (reference sequence). V lost 5 bases and J 0 bases, leaving 13 bases between the germline ends. CDR3 size: 15 residues. DNA for the CDR3: TGTGCCAGCAGCCTCAACAGGCTTATGAACACTGAAGCTTTCTTT. This codes for CASSLNRLMNTEAFF. Using reference TRBV7-9 and TRBJ1-1 for the parts outside the CDR3, the full variable domain is DTGVSQNPRHKITKRGQNVTFRCDPISEHNRLYWYRQTLGQGPEFLTYFQNEAQLEKSRLLSDRFSAERPKGSFSTLEIQRTEQGDSAMYLCASSLNRLMNTEAFFGQGTRLTVV.

This clone was counted many times. V is TRBV30 and J is TRBJ1-5, with D tentatively TRBD1 (6 bases). In germline, CDR1 is GTSNPN, CDR2 SVGIG (reference sequence). With 0 bases removed from V and 7 bases from J, the gap between germline ends came to 10 bases. CDR3 size: 13 residues. In DNA, the CDR3 is TGTGCCTGGAGTGTACTCAGGGGACAGCCCCAGCATTTT. Amino acids: CAWSVLRGQPQHF.

This clone came up a few times. This chain uses TRBV7-9 with TRBJ2-1, with 10 bases identical to TRBD1. This CDR3 spans 19 amino acids. The germline gives CDR1 SEHNR, CDR2 FQNEAQ (reference sequence). V was clipped by 5 bases and J by 1 base; unmatched bases: 14. In DNA form, the CDR3 reads TGTGCCAGCAGCCTGGGACAGGGGATAGGGGGGGGGTCCTACAATGAGCAGTTCTTC. This gives the protein CASSLGQGIGGGSYNEQFF.

This clone was detected many times. The V call is TRBV7-9, the J call TRBJ2-1; 9 nucleotides line up with TRBD2. The CDR3 has 17 amino acids. Trimming at V came to 5 bases and at J to 5 bases, leaving 13 bases not matched to a gene. The germline gives CDR1 SEHNR, CDR2 FQNEAQ (reference sequence). CDR3 nucleotides: TGTGCCAGCAGCAGGGGGGGCGGTAGCGGGGGTCACAATGAGCAGTTCTTC. Amino acids: CASSRGGGSGGHNEQFF.

This clone was counted many times. J is TRBJ1-1 and V is TRBV30; D uncertain. Deletions cut 3 bases from V and 7 bases from J, with 18 bases between. Germline V lookup: CDR1 GTSNPN, CDR2 SVGIG (reference sequence). The length of the CDR3 is 14 residues. For the CDR3, the DNA is TGTGCCTGGAGGGAGTTTAATCCAACGCATGAAGCTTTCTTT. Translation: CAWREFNPTHEAFF.

This clone was recorded at least ten times. The chain uses TRBV5-1 and TRBJ2-7; D possibly corresponds to TRBD1 (5 bases). This CDR3 has 14 amino acids. The V gene's germline CDR1 is SGHRS and CDR2 YFSETQ. Trimming took 0 bases from V and 5 from J, leaving 12 bases between them. For the CDR3, the DNA is TGCGCCAGCAGCTTGGGGGAAAGGGGCCACGAGCAGTACTTC. Translating gives CASSLGERGHEQYF.

This clone has a count of ten or more. V gene TRBV6-5 combines with J gene TRBJ1-1; D perhaps matches TRBD1 (6 bases). The CDR3 has 15 amino acids. Trimming cost V 2 bases and J 0 bases, with 10 bases left between them. From germline, CDR1 is MNHEY and CDR2 SVGAGI. The CDR3 spells CASSYRRGLNTEAFF. Here the CDR3 DNA reads TGTGCCAGCAGTTACCGCAGGGGCCTGAACACTGAAGCTTTCTTT.

V is TRBV7-6 and J is TRBJ2-5; D possibly corresponds to TRBD1 (5 bases). The assigned J gene may be wrong: the sequence end matches TRBJ2-7 better. The CDR3 runs 15 residues. CDR1 is SGHVS and CDR2 is FNYEAQ in the germline V gene. CDR3 coding DNA: TGTGCCAGCAGCCCAAGTCGTACAGGCTACTACGAGCAGTACTTC. Its translation is CASSPSRTGYYEQYF.

There are many counts of this clone. The chain is built from TRBV5-6 and TRBJ2-7, with 9 bases matching TRBD1. This CDR3 contains 15 residues. Germline V gives CDR1 SGHDT, CDR2 YYEEEE. V dropped 5 bases and J dropped 3; count of bases not matched to a gene: 9. The CDR3: CASRMWGTGHYEQYF. CDR3 DNA sequence: TGTGCCAGCAGAATGTGGGGGACAGGGCACTACGAGCAGTACTTC.

In its sample, this clone was seen a few times. V and J are TRBV6-5 and TRBJ2-2; the D is unclear. The CDR3 is 14 residues long. The germline gives CDR1 MNHEY, CDR2 SVGAGI. The ends were cut back, 0 bases at V and 6 bases at J, with 8 bases in the middle. Written as DNA, the CDR3 is TGTGCCAGCAGTTACTCGGGCCCCCCCGGGGAGCTGTTTTTT. Amino acids: CASSYSGPPGELFF.

Many counts were recorded for this clone. The V gene is TRBV5-1, the J gene TRBJ1-2; tentatively, D is TRBD1 (5 bases). Germline CDR1 reads SGHRS; CDR2 reads YFSETQ. V was trimmed by 4 bases and J by 3 bases, leaving 16 bases between them. The CDR3 length is 15 residues. This CDR3 reads CASSPADSLDYGYTF. The CDR3 DNA reads as TGCGCCAGCAGCCCCGCTGACAGTTTAGACTATGGCTACACCTTC.

This clone showed up many times. The V call is TRBV6-6, the J call TRBJ2-7; D is perhaps TRBD2 (6 bases). The CDR3 loop spans 15 amino acids. From germline, CDR1 is MNHNY and CDR2 SVGAGI (reference sequence). Deletions cut 0 bases from V and 2 bases from J, with 11 bases between. Written as DNA, the CDR3 is TGTGCCAGCAGTTACTCGGGGGGTGGCACCTACGAGCAGTACTTC. It translates to CASSYSGGGTYEQYF.

This clone was counted many times. The chain carries TRBV21-1 and TRBJ1-5; the DNA was not compared with TRBD1, the D call given in the table. TRBV21-1 is shown as a pseudogene. The CDR3 is 17 residues long. CDR3 in DNA: TGTGCCAGCAGCAAAGAGATAGGACAGGGAATCAATCAGCCCCAGCATTTT. This encodes CASSKEIGQGINQPQHF.